This note documents a single TCR beta chain sequence. The sample contains more than one DNA sequence encoding this CDR3. Repertoires were generated with immunoSEQ multiplex PCR, while TCRdb's copy carries only in-frame clones and drops some. The data show around 100,000 clones, with 92% seen just once and just under 2% held by the top ten. The data originate from a study of T cell changes during pregnancy in multiple sclerosis. Sequences were derived from peripheral blood, sampled after pregnancy. This TCR was sampled from a female donor with multiple sclerosis, enrolled in a pregnancy study.

The CDR3 DNA sequence: TGTGCCAGCAGCCTTGGACAGGGGGAGAACACTGAAGCTTTCTTT. Translated, it gives CASSLGQGENTEAFF. This chain uses TRBV11-3 with TRBJ1-1, with TRBD1 matching over 10 bases. With 5 bases clipped from V and 1 base from J, the junction kept 4 bases outside the gene matches. The CDR3 is 15 amino acids. CDR1 SGHNT and CDR2 YENEEA come from the germline V gene. Full variable domain (remainder filled in from reference TRBV11-3 and TRBJ1-1): EAGVVQSPRYKIIEKKQPVAFWCNPISGHNTLYWYLQNLGQGPELLIRYENEEAVDDSQLPKDRFSAERLKGVDSTLKIQPAELGDSAVYLCASSLGQGENTEAFFGQGTRLTVV.